This paragraph covers one T cell receptor beta chain sequence. Its antigen is undetermined. The source of the sample is a study of T cell repertoires in cytomegalovirus infection. TCRdb independently ran MiXCR on the reads; one entry per CDR3 protein. Of approximately 990,000 distinct CDR3 sequences listed, approximately 30% were seen once; the top ten hold under 15%. Germline values: CDR1 DFQATT, CDR2 SNEGSKA (reference sequence). This CDR3 spans 13 amino acids. V lost 6 bases, J lost 4 bases, and 13 bases lay in between. This TCR was sampled from a human donor in good health (CMV status not recorded). Some clones in this sample may be carry-over from other donors' samples. V usage is TRBV20-1 and J usage is TRBJ2-1, with D maybe TRBD1 (5 bases). Sequenced material: cultured CD8+ T cells from PBMCs, taken from culture after CMV antigen stimulation. The CDR3 DNA is TGCAGTGCAAGACAGTACACGTACAATGAGCAGTTCTTC. Translated, it gives CSARQYTYNEQFF.